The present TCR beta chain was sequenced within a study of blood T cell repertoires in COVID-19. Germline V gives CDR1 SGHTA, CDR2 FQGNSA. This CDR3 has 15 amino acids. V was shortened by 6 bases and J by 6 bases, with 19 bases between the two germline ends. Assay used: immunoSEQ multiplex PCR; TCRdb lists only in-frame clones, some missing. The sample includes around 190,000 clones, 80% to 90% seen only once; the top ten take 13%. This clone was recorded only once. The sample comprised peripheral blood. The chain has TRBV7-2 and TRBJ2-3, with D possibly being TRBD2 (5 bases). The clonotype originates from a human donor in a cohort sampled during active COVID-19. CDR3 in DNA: TGTGCCAGCAGACTCCGAACTAGTTCCGGGGATACGCAGTATTTT. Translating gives CASRLRTSSGDTQYF.